A selection of T cell receptor beta chains follows, all from one sample in a study of cytomegalovirus exposure and HLA in healthy donors. Sequenced by immunoSEQ multiplex PCR; TCRdb stores in-frame clones only, minus some. The sample comprises approximately 92,000 clones, just under 70% of which are singletons, and roughly 2.7% rests with the top ten. Material: PBMCs. All receptors come from a man in his fifties in good health and CMV-seronegative. Both conserved end residues are part of each CDR3. A D gene is named only where the DNA matches it firmly. Some rows have no size entry. The others give once, few or many, or a class for an expanded clone.

D | J | length | V | size | DNA | CDR3
- | TRBJ2-5 | 13 | TRBV7-9 | - | TGTGCCAGCAGCTTAGAGCAGGGAGGGACCCAGTACTTC | CASSLEQGGTQYF
- | TRBJ1-2 | 13 | TRBV19 | - | TGTGCCAGTAGTATGATTCAGTACTATGGCTACACCTTC | CASSMIQYYGYTF
- | TRBJ2-3 | 17 | TRBV5-1 | once | TGCGCCAGCAGCTTGGCACTTGGCGGGGTCTCCACAGATACGCAGTATTTT | CASSLALGGVSTDTQYF
TRBD2 | TRBJ2-3 | 17 | TRBV5-1 | - | TGCGCCAGCAGCCCTTCGACTAGCGGTTCTAGCACAGATACGCAGTATTTT | CASSPSTSGSSTDTQYF
- | TRBJ2-7 | 14 | TRBV9 | - | TGTGCCAGCAGCGTGGGCAGTTCTGGGTACGAGCAGTACTTC | CASSVGSSGYEQYF
- | TRBJ2-5 | 13 | TRBV5-1 | - | TGCGCCAGCAGCTTGACAGGACCAGAGACCCAGTACTTC | CASSLTGPETQYF
TRBD2 | TRBJ2-2 | 15 | TRBV6-5 | - | TGTGCCAGCAGTTTCCGGACTAGCCAGACCGGGGAGCTGTTTTTT | CASSFRTSQTGELFF
- | TRBJ2-5 | 14 | TRBV7-2 | - | TGTGCCAGCAGCTCAAGCGGAACCCAAGAGACCCAGTACTTC | CASSSSGTQETQYF
- | TRBJ2-1 | 15 | TRBV6-5 | few | TGTGCCAGCAGTTACGACTGGAATCCCTACAATGAGCAGTTCTTC | CASSYDWNPYNEQFF
TRBD2 | TRBJ2-7 | 15 | TRBV4-3 | - | TGCGCCAGCAGCCAGGGACTAGCGGGGTCTTACGAGCAGTACTTC | CASSQGLAGSYEQYF
- | TRBJ1-6 | 14 | TRBV4-3 | - | TGCGCCAGCAGCCAAGACCAACGGGATTCACCCCTCCACTTT | CASSQDQRDSPLHF
- | TRBJ1-2 | 15 | TRBV2 | - | TGTGCCAGCAGAAAGTTGAGGGGCGCGGAGGGTGGCTACACCTTC | CASRKLRGAEGGYTF
- | TRBJ1-5 | 14 | TRBV6-1 | - | TGTGCCAGCAGTGAATCAACAGGAAATCAGCCCCAGCATTTT | CASSESTGNQPQHF
- | TRBJ2-7 | 13 | TRBV5-6 | - | TGTGCCAGCCAGCGTGGGAGATCCTACGAGCAGTACTTC | CASQRGRSYEQYF
TRBD1 | TRBJ1-1 | 14 | TRBV5-1 | - | TGCGCCAGCAGCACACAGGGGGACGCCACTGAAGCTTTCTTT | CASSTQGDATEAFF
- | TRBJ2-3 | 15 | TRBV11-2 | - | TGTGCCAGCAGCGGGCTAAGATCCGGCACAGATACGCAGTATTTT | CASSGLRSGTDTQYF
TRBD2 | TRBJ2-1 | 16 | TRBV5-6 | few | TGTGCCAGCAGCCCGGGAGGGCAGAGGCGGTACAATGAGCAGTTCTTC | CASSPGGQRRYNEQFF
TRBD1 | TRBJ1-1 | 14 | TRBV29-1 | once | TGCAGCGTTGTCCCCGGGACAGCGAACACTGAAGCTTTCTTT | CSVVPGTANTEAFF
TRBD1 | TRBJ1-2 | 13 | TRBV29-1 | - | TGCAGCGTTTTCGCAGGGGGCAACTATGGCTACACCTTC | CSVFAGGNYGYTF
- | TRBJ1-5 | 16 | TRBV21-1 | - | TGTGCCAGCAGCAAATCCTCGGGGGAGGGCAATCAGCCCCAGCATTTT | CASSKSSGEGNQPQHF
- | TRBJ1-4 | 14 | TRBV5-1 | few | TGCGCCAGCAGCCCGGGGGCAACTAATGAAAAACTGTTTTTT | CASSPGATNEKLFF
- | TRBJ1-1 | 12 | TRBV4-3 | - | TGCGCCAGCAGCCGCGGGGCCACTGAAGCTTTCTTT | CASSRGATEAFF
- | TRBJ1-6 | 18 | TRBV11-2 | - | TGTGCCAGCAGCTCACGACCGGGAGGGACATCCTATAATTCACCCCTCCACTTT | CASSSRPGGTSYNSPLHF
- | TRBJ1-2 | 13 | TRBV5-1 | - | TGCGCCAGCAGCTTGGCAACTAACTATGGCTACACCTTC | CASSLATNYGYTF
- | TRBJ2-2 | 13 | TRBV19 | - | TGTGCCAGCGAAACGGGATGGACCGGGGAGCTGTTTTTT | CASETGWTGELFF
- | TRBJ1-1 | 12 | TRBV6-1 | - | TGTGCCTCTAAAAGCGGGATCACTGAAGCTTTCTTT | CASKSGITEAFF
- | TRBJ2-1 | 15 | TRBV6-5 | - | TGTGCCAGCAGGCCTACCCTTAGCTCCTACAATGAGCAGTTCTTC | CASRPTLSSYNEQFF
TRBD2 | TRBJ2-3 | 14 | TRBV7-2 | - | TGTGCCAGCAGCTTGGCTAGCGGGCGTTATACGCAGTATTTT | CASSLASGRYTQYF
TRBD1 | TRBJ1-2 | 16 | TRBV4-1 | - | TGCGCCAGCACGAATGTGGGACAGGCGTCTAACTATGGCTACACCTTC | CASTNVGQASNYGYTF
TRBD2 | TRBJ2-3 | 16 | TRBV4-3 | once | TGCGCCAGCAGCCAAATTGGTAGCGGGAGGACAGATACGCAGTATTTT | CASSQIGSGRTDTQYF
TRBD2 | TRBJ2-1 | 15 | TRBV5-4 | - | TGTGCCAGCAGCCCCGGGACTAGCGGCTACAATGAGCAGTTCTTC | CASSPGTSGYNEQFF
TRBD1 | TRBJ2-3 | 16 | TRBV5-8 | - | TGTGCCAGCAGCGCGGGCGGGACAGGGTTTCAAGATACGCAGTATTTT | CASSAGGTGFQDTQYF
- | TRBJ2-5 | 11 | TRBV20-1 | - | TGCAGTGCCGAGAGGCCTGAGACCCAGTACTTC | CSAERPETQYF
- | TRBJ2-1 | 14 | TRBV29-1 | - | TGCAGCGTTGGGACCTTCGGGGCCTACAATGAGCAGTTCTTC | CSVGTFGAYNEQFF
TRBD2 | TRBJ2-4 | 18 | TRBV29-1 | - | TGCAGCGTTCCGACACCGACTAGCGGGAGGTTGGCCAAAAACATTCAGTACTTC | CSVPTPTSGRLAKNIQYF
TRBD1 | TRBJ2-2 | 20 | TRBV30 | - | TGTGCCTGGTTTCCTAAACCGGGACAGGGGGCGGGTGGGAACACCGGGGAGCTGTTTTTT | CAWFPKPGQGAGGNTGELFF
TRBD1 | TRBJ1-4 | 16 | TRBV7-6 | - | TGTGCCAGCAGCTTGGAATCAGGGGGCTATAATGAAAAACTGTTTTTT | CASSLESGGYNEKLFF
- | TRBJ2-3 | 14 | TRBV18 | - | TGTGCCAGCTCACGACTCGGGAGAACAGATACGCAGTATTTT | CASSRLGRTDTQYF
TRBD1 | TRBJ1-1 | 16 | TRBV10-3 | - | TGTGCCATCAGTGAGTCCAGGACAGGAGGCGACACTGAAGCTTTCTTT | CAISESRTGGDTEAFF
- | TRBJ2-5 | 16 | TRBV15 | - | TGTGCCACCAGCAGAGATCCCGGTAGCGAGTCAGAGACCCAGTACTTC | CATSRDPGSESETQYF
TRBD2 | TRBJ2-5 | 18 | TRBV4-3 | - | TGCGCCAGCAGCCAGGAGCCTAGCGGGAGGTGGGCGCAAGAGACCCAGTACTTC | CASSQEPSGRWAQETQYF
- | TRBJ1-1 | 13 | TRBV5-1 | - | TGCGCCAGCAGCTTGGCCTTAGGGGTGGAAGCTTTCTTT | CASSLALGVEAFF
TRBD2 | TRBJ2-3 | 15 | TRBV10-3 | - | TGTGCCATCAGTGAGTCGCGGGGGAGCACAGATACGCAGTATTTT | CAISESRGSTDTQYF
- | TRBJ2-5 | 14 | TRBV5-4 | once | TGTGCCAGCAGCTCGGGGTCTCGACGGGAGACCCAGTACTTC | CASSSGSRRETQYF
TRBD1 | TRBJ2-3 | 15 | TRBV5-6 | - | TGTGCCAGCAGCTTGGGGGACAGGGGCACAGATACGCAGTATTTT | CASSLGDRGTDTQYF
- | TRBJ2-3 | 12 | TRBV10-3 | - | TGTGCCATCAGTGGGTCCCGGGGTACGCAGTATTTT | CAISGSRGTQYF
- | TRBJ2-5 | 11 | TRBV6-1 | - | TGTGCCAGCAGCAAGAGAGAGACCCAGTACTTC | CASSKRETQYF
TRBD1 | TRBJ2-5 | 16 | TRBV7-9 | - | TGTGCCAGCAGCTTATTCGGGACAGGGACTCAAGAGACCCAGTACTTC | CASSLFGTGTQETQYF
- | TRBJ2-7 | 14 | TRBV19 | - | TGTGCCAGTAAAGATCGGGGGAGCTCCTACGAGCAGTACTTC | CASKDRGSSYEQYF
- | TRBJ1-2 | 10 | TRBV2 | once | TGTGCCAGCAGTGAGTTACTCTACACCTTC | CASSELLYTF
- | TRBJ2-6 | 15 | TRBV6-5 | - | TGTGCCAGCAGTTACTCCCAGGCTGGGGCCAACGTCCTGACTTTC | CASSYSQAGANVLTF
- | TRBJ1-1 | 13 | TRBV27 | - | TGTGCCAGCAGTTTAAGAGGGTACACTGAAGCTTTCTTT | CASSLRGYTEAFF
TRBD2 | TRBJ2-1 | 14 | TRBV7-3 | - | TGTGCCAGCAGCAAGGGACTAGCGTACAATGAGCAGTTCTTC | CASSKGLAYNEQFF
- | TRBJ1-5 | 15 | TRBV19 | - | TGTGCCAGTAGTATTTACCCTAATAGCAATCAGCCCCAGCATTTT | CASSIYPNSNQPQHF
- | TRBJ1-4 | 16 | TRBV28 | - | TGTGCCAGCAGTACAAACCGGGGGGCAACTAATGAAAAACTGTTTTTT | CASSTNRGATNEKLFF
TRBD1 | TRBJ2-5 | 13 | TRBV7-9 | - | TGTGCCAGCCTTGGGGACAGTCAAGAGACCCAGTACTTC | CASLGDSQETQYF
- | TRBJ1-2 | 15 | TRBV7-9 | few | TGTGCCAGCAGCTTCATTTCACAGGATTACTATGGCTACACCTTC | CASSFISQDYYGYTF
- | TRBJ1-1 | 15 | TRBV18 | - | TGTGCCAGCTCACCAGGGGTAGGCCAGGGGACTGAAGCTTTCTTT | CASSPGVGQGTEAFF
- | TRBJ1-1 | 15 | TRBV6-1 | few | TGTGCCAGCAGGGACCGACGGACAACGAACACTGAAGCTTTCTTT | CASRDRRTTNTEAFF